This T cell receptor beta chain came from a study of identical twins. Details on this clonotype: Its antigen is not identified.

TCRdb used MiXCR to reprocess the 5' RACE reads, holding one entry per CDR3 protein. Among 1,800,000 or so distinct CDR3 sequences listed, about 32% were seen once. Findings of the study overall: Whereas memory repertoires showed no such difference, abundant cord blood beta clonotypes carried fewer insertions.

The source material was cord blood. This receptor was identified in a newborn girl in good health.

The CDR3 protein is CASRARDSKTNYGYTF. The DNA of the CDR3 is TGTGCCAGCAGGGCTCGGGACAGCAAAACTAACTATGGCTACACCTTC. V is TRBV12-3 or TRBV12-4 and J is TRBJ1-2, with 7 bases matching TRBD1. This CDR3 spans 16 amino acids. V was pared by 6 bases and J by 0 bases, with 10 bases of the junction left unmatched.